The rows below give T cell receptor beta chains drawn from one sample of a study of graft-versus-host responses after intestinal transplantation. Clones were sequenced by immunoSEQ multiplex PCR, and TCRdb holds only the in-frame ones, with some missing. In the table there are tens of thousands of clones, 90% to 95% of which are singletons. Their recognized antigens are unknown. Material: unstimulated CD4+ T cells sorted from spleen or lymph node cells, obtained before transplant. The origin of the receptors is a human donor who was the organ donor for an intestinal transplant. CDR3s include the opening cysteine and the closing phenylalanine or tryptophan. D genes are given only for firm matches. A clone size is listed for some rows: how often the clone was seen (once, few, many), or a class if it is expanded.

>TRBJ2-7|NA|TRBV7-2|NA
CASTVDSLSYEQYF
TGTGCCAGCACCGTCGACAGCCTTTCCTACGAGCAGTACTTC
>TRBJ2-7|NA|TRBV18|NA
CASSIRDRSSYEQYF
TGTGCCAGCTCAATAAGGGACCGGAGCTCCTACGAGCAGTACTTC
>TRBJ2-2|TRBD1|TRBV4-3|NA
CASSHHLRPGQGSTGELFF
TGCGCCAGCAGCCACCACTTGAGACCGGGACAGGGGAGCACCGGGGAGCTGTTTTTT
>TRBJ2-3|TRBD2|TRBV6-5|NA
CASSYRGGWDTQYF
TGTGCCAGCAGTTACCGGGGGGGCTGGGATACGCAGTATTTT
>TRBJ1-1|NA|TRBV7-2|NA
CASSLVRTGTNTEAFF
TGCGCCAGCAGCTTAGTTCGAACAGGGACGAACACTGAAGCTTTCTTT
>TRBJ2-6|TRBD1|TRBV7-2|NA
CASSTGQGAGANVLTF
TGTGCCAGCAGCACGGGACAGGGGGCTGGGGCCAACGTCCTGACTTTC
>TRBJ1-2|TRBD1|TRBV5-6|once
CASSLFDLGRGYYGYTF
TGTGCCAGCAGCTTGTTCGATCTCGGCAGGGGGTACTATGGCTACACCTTC
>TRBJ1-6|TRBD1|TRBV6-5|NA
CASRGEGASSPLHF
TGTGCCAGCAGAGGAGAGGGGGCGAGTTCACCCCTCCACTTT
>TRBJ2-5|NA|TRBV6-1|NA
CASSEETQYF
TGTGCCAGCAGTGAAGAGACCCAGTACTTC
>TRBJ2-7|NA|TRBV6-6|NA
CASKSRADREQYF
TGTGCCAGCAAGAGCCGGGCCGATCGCGAGCAGTACTTC
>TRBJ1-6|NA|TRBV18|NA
CASSPGTNSPLHF
TGTGCCAGCTCCCCCGGGACCAATTCACCCCTCCACTTT
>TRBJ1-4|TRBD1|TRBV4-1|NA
CASSPGTGWEKLFF
TGCGCCAGCAGCCCAGGGACAGGTTGGGAAAAACTGTTTTTT
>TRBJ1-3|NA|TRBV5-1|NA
CASSQTGPGNTIYF
TGCGCCAGCAGCCAGACAGGACCTGGAAACACCATATATTTT
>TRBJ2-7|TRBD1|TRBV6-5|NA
CASSVDRGYSYEQYF
TGTGCCAGCAGCGTAGACAGGGGGTATTCCTACGAGCAGTACTTC
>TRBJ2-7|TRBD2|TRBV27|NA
CASSSPRHSGVNYEQYF
TGTGCCAGCAGTTCCCCACGACATAGCGGGGTTAACTACGAGCAGTACTTC
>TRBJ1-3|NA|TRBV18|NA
CASSQTGPSSGNTIYF
TGTGCCAGCTCCCAGACGGGACCCAGCTCTGGAAACACCATATATTTT
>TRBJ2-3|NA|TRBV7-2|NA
CASRFDRGGTDTQYF
TGTGCCAGCAGGTTCGACAGGGGAGGGACAGATACGCAGTATTTT
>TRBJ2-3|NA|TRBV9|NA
CASSANSGRSTDTQYF
TGTGCCAGCAGCGCGAATAGCGGAAGGAGCACAGATACGCAGTATTTT
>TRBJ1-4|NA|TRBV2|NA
CASREFAPKKEKLFF
TGTGCCAGCAGGGAATTTGCCCCGAAGAAGGAAAAACTGTTTTTT
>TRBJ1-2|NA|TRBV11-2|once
CASSEEGYGYTF
TGTGCCAGCAGCGAGGAGGGTTATGGCTACACCTTC
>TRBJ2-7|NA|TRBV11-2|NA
CASSLAWQAYEQYF
TGTGCCAGCAGCTTAGCATGGCAAGCCTACGAGCAGTACTTC
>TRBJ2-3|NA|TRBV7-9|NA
CASSPGTDTQYF
TGTGCCAGCAGCCCTGGCACAGATACGCAGTATTTT
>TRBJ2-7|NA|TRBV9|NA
CASSVKGDGYEQYF
TGTGCCAGCAGCGTAAAGGGCGACGGGTACGAGCAGTACTTC
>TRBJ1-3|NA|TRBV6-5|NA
CASKDNSGNTIYF
TGTGCCAGCAAAGATAACTCTGGAAACACCATATATTTT
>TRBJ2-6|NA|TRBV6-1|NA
CAGRSPGANVLTF
TGTGCCGGCCGTAGCCCTGGGGCCAACGTCCTGACTTTC
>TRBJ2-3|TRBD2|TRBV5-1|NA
CASGLAVTDTQYF
TGCGCCAGTGGACTAGCGGTCACAGATACGCAGTATTTT
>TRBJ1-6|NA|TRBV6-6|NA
CASRQGFNSPLHF
TGTGCCAGCAGGCAGGGGTTTAATTCACCCCTCCACTTT